This T cell receptor (beta chain) originates from a study of coeliac disease (dated by TCRdb to the early 2020s). About the investigation overall: Each coeliac patient was placed into one of three groups: newly diagnosed active disease, refractory coeliac disease type I, or disease controlled by a gluten-free diet. Because high-resolution HLA typing was not available, biased TRBV7-2 usage was examined as a proof of principle. Next-generation sequencing of rearranged TRB and TRG CDR3 regions was used on small intestinal lymphocyte fractions taken from coeliac and non-coeliac patients. The goal was to describe the TR repertoires of small intestinal T cells in active coeliac disease, in refractory type I coeliac disease, and in coeliac disease treated with a gluten-free diet. A total of some 30 patients were included in the full study, of whom roughly 22 had serologically confirmed coeliac disease and 8 were controls with non-small intestinal disorders. TRB sequencing worked for samples from 27 to 35 subjects, and these included 24 paired bulk unsorted intraepithelial and lamina propria cell samples.

Aliquots of over 400,000 cells were frozen in DMSO/FBS in liquid nitrogen, and one aliquot per fraction was used for sequencing. Every one of the 30 patients in the study had endoscopy and a small intestinal biopsy. Intraepithelial cells were released from biopsies by stirring for one hour at 37 degrees C in RPMI containing EGTA, MgCl2 and 1% FBS. The Qiagen DNeasy blood extraction kit was used to extract genomic DNA from the frozen unsorted cell fractions. Notes on this clone: Its antigen specificity is not known. Per-base quality was not reported, and no clone a single base away is much larger than it.

A distance of 6 bases separates the germline ends of V and J, which lose 3 bases and 3 bases respectively. Reading the germline V gene gives CDR1 LGHNA and CDR2 YSLEER. Inclusive of the bounding cysteine and phenylalanine, the CDR3 is 13 residues long. This entry keeps only the CDR3 DNA: 39 bases, framed from base 1. Receptors were amplified or captured by the immunoSEQ multiplex PCR assay. The TR loci were subjected to amplification by multiplexed PCR, for which V gene segments served as targets of the forward primers and J gene segments as targets of the reverse primers. The amplified CDR3 regions were sequenced using the Illumina HiSeq System. Per the original workflow: To strip out PCR and sequencing errors and collapse the data into unique sequences, a nearest-neighbour algorithm merged closely related reads. Repertoires were summarised in terms of clonality and T cell density, with T cell density defined as TR molecules per amount of genomic DNA input. CDR3 amino acid sequences present in at least 80% of unsorted samples were defined as public TRs and were then tested for differential abundance between coeliac and control samples. Kruskal-Wallis tests followed by Dunn post-tests were used to test for differences in clonality and density between disease groups. The source is immuneACCESS, and TCRdb retained only in-frame sequences with V and J called. Part of the clones is not carried over; for the studies checked, unresolved V genes explain less than half of this, and the remainder is unexplained. D and trimming were read from the DNA, whereas the V and J calls and clone size are those reported in that table. This sample gives about 3,300 clones in total; around 60% of them show up just once. The ten largest clonotypes hold around 33% of the sample.

On the study overall, not on this receptor specifically: High-purity fractions were not obtained when intraepithelial cells were separated from lamina propria cells, so cross-contamination between compartments was possible. TRB and TRG repertoires of active coeliac intraepithelial and lamina propria samples showed lower clonality than controls, suggesting recruitment of diverse T cells. The approach was considered by the authors to be unsuitable for unbiased detection of gliadin-specific T cells, as gliadin-specific T cells are scarce and rarely shared between patients. For the most part, TRB repertoires were private, with most amino acid sequences found in only one sample, and V-gene usage showed no significant difference across disease groups.

The sequence was obtained from a woman aged 35 to 49. Material for sequencing was intraepithelial lymphocytes from the gut. The label giving this sample's cell subset or site can be read as: intraepithelial cell (IEC) fraction of small intestinal biopsy. The rearrangement joined TRBV4-3 to TRBJ2-1, and TRBD1 may be the D gene, going by 5 matching bases. CDR3 region: CASSQTVYNEQFF. The nucleotides are TGCGCCAGCAGCCAGACAGTCTACAATGAGCAGTTCTTC.